This T cell receptor (beta chain) originates from a study of T-cell reconstitution after alpha-beta-depleted transplantation in children. Whole-study findings and limits: Expanded graft clones numbering several hundred reportedly gave rise to alpha-beta T cells about two months after transplant.

Library preparation (for TCRbeta) was performed with unique molecular identifiers. Via MiXCR, TCRdb re-called the PCR reads, giving one row per CDR3 protein. The sample contains around 580,000 distinct CDR3 sequences, 25% to 30% of which appear only once. In the case of this clonotype: The antigen is undetermined.

This clonotype originated in a boy in the first two years of life with Wiskott-Aldrich syndrome, due to receive a stem cell transplant. The starting material was PBMCs, obtained before TCRalphabeta/CD19-depleted stem cell transplant.

The CDR3 DNA follows: TGTGCCAGCAGTGATCGCCGGCGCAGCTCCTACAATGAGCAGTTCTTC. Translated: CASSDRRRSSYNEQFF. V usage is TRBV2 and J usage is TRBJ2-1; no clear D gene. The germline V gene encodes CDR1 SNHLY and CDR2 FYNNEI. CDR3 length: 16 residues. The V end was cut by 3 bases, the J end by 0 bases, with 12 bases between.